Sequencing of this TCR beta chain was carried out in a study of identical twins. TCRdb itself ran the 5' RACE reads through MiXCR, one entry per CDR3 protein. The data contain under 250,000 distinct CDR3 sequences, approximately 8.3% of them singletons. The V gene lost 7 bases and the J gene lost 1 base, with 10 bases spanning the gap. The CDR3 covers 13 residues. Germline CDR1 and CDR2: MDHEN and SYDVKM. This clonotype occurred a few times. The sample was also linked to a second study, of yellow fever vaccine responses in identical twins.

Specimen: memory (CD45RO+) T cells sorted from blood. The origin of this receptor is a woman in her late teens or twenties in good health. The chain links TRBV28 to TRBJ1-2, with D possibly TRBD1 on 6 matching bases. The CDR3 coding sequence is TGTGCCAGCATTAAGGGGGGTAACTATGGCTACACCTTC. This gives the protein CASIKGGNYGYTF.